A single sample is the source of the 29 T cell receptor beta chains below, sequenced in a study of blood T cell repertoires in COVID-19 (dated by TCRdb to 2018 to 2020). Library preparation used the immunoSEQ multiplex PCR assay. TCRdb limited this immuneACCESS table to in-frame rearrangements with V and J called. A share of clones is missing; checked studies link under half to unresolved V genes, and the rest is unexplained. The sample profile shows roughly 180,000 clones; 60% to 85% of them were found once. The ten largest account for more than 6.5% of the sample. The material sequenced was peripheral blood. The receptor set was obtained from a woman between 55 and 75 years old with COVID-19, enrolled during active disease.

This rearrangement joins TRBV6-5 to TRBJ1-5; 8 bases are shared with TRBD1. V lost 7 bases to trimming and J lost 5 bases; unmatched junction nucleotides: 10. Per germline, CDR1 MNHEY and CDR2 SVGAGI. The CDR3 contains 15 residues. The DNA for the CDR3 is TGTGCCAGCACAGAATTGACAGGGGATTATCAGCCCCAGCATTTT. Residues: CASTELTGDYQPQHF.

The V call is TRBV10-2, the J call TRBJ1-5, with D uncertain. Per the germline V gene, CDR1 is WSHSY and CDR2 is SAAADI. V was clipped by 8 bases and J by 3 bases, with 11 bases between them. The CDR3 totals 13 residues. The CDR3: CASSWQNNQPQHF. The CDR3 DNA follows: TGCGCCAGCTCCTGGCAGAACAATCAGCCCCAGCATTTT.

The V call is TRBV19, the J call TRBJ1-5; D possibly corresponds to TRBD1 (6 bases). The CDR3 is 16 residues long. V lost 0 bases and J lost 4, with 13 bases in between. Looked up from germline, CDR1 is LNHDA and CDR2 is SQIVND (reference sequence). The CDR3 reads CASSIDQGPGNQPQHF. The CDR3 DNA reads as TGTGCCAGTAGTATAGATCAGGGGCCGGGGAATCAGCCCCAGCATTTT.

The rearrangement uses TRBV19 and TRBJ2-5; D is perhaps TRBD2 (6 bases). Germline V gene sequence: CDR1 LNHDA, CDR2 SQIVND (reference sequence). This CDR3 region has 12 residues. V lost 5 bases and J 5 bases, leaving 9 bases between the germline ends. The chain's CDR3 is CASSRGRETQYF. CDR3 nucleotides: TGTGCCAGTAGTCGTGGGAGGGAGACCCAGTACTTC.

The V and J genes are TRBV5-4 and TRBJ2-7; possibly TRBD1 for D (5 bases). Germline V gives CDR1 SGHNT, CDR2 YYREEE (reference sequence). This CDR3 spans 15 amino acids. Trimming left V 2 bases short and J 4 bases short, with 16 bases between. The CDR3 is CASSFSVRAGYEQYF. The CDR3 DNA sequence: TGTGCCAGCAGCTTTTCTGTCAGGGCCGGGTACGAGCAGTACTTC. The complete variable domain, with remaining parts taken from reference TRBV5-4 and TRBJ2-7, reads ETGVTQSPTHLIKTRGQQVTLRCSSQSGHNTVSWYQQALGQGPQFIFQYYREEENGRGNFPPRFSGLQFPNYSSELNVNALELDDSALYLCASSFSVRAGYEQYFGPGTRLTVT.

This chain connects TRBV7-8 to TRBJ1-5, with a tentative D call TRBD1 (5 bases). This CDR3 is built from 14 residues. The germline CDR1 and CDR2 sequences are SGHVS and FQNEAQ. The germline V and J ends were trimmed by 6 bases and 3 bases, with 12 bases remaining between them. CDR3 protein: CASRLTGDNQPQHF. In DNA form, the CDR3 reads TGTGCCAGCAGACTTACAGGTGACAATCAGCCCCAGCATTTT.

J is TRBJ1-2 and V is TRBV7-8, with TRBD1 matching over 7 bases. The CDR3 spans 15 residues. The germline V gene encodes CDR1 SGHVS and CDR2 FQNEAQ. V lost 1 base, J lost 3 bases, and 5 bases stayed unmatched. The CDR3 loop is CASSLDRGSHYGYTF. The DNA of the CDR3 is TGTGCCAGCAGCTTAGACAGGGGTAGTCACTATGGCTACACCTTC.

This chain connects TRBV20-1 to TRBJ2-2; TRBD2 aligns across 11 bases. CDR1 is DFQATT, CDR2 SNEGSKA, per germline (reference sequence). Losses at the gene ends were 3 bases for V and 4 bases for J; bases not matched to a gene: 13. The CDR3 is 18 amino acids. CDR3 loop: CSASPPSGRRSVTGELFF. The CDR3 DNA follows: TGCAGTGCTAGTCCACCTAGCGGGAGGCGCTCGGTCACCGGGGAGCTGTTTTTT.

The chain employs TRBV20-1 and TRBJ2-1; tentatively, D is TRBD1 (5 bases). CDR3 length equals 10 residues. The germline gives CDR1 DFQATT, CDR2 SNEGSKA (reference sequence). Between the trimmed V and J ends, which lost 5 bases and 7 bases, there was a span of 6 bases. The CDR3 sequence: CSAQGNEQFF. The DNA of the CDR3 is TGCAGTGCTCAGGGAAATGAGCAGTTCTTC.

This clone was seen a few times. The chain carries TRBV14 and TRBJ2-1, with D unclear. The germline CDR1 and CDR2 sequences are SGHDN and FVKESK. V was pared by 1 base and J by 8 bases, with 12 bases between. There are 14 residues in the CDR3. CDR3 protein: CASSQVWSGDEQFF. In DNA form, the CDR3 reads TGTGCCAGCAGCCAAGTATGGAGTGGCGATGAGCAGTTCTTC.

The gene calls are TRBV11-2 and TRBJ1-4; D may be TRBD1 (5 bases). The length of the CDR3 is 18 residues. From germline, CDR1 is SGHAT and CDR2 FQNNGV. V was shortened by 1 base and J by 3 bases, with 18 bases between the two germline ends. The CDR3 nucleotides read TGTGCCAGCAGCTTAGGCGCAACCCGACAGACCTCTAATGAAAAACTGTTTTTT. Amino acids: CASSLGATRQTSNEKLFF. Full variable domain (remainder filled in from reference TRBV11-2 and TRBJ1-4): EAGVAQSPRYKIIEKRQSVAFWCNPISGHATLYWYQQILGQGPKLLIQFQNNGVVDDSQLPKDRFSAERLKGVDSTLKIQPAKLEDSAVYLCASSLGATRQTSNEKLFFGSGTQLSVL.

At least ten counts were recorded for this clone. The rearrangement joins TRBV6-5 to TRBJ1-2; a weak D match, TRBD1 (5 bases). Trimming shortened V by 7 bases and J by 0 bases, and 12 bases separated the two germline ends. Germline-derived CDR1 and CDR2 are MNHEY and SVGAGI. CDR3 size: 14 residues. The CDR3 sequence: CASTLGAANYGYTF. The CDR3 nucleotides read TGTGCCAGCACCCTAGGGGCCGCTAACTATGGCTACACCTTC.

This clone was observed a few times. CDR3 residues: CASSWGGEGYTF. The CDR3 region has the DNA TGTGCCAGCAGTTGGGGGGGAGAAGGCTACACCTTC. V usage is TRBV5-6 and J usage is TRBJ1-2, with TRBD1 as a possible D gene (5 bases). The CDR3 totals 12 residues. Trimming cost V 5 bases and J 8 bases, with 13 bases left between them. CDR1 is SGHDT, CDR2 YYEEEE, per germline.

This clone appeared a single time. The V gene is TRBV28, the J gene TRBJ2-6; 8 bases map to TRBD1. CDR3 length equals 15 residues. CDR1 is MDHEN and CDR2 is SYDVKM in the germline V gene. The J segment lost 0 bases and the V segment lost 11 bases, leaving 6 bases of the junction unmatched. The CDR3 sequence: CASGQVISGANVLTF. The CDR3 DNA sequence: TGTGCCTCGGGACAGGTAATCTCTGGGGCCAACGTCCTGACTTTC.

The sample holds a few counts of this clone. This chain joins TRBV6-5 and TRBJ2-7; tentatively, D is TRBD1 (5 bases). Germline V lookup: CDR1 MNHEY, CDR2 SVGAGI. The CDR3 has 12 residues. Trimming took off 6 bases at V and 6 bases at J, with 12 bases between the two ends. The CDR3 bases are TGTGCCAGCAGGCTCAGGGTCCGCGAGCAGTACGTC. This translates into CASRLRVREQYV.

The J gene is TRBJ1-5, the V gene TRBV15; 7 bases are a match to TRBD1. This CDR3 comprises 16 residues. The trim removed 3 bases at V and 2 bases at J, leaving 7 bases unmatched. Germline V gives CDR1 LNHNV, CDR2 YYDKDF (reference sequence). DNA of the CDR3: TGTGCCACCAGCAGGGAGGGGGCCGGGGGCAATCAGCCCCAGCATTTT. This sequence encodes CATSREGAGGNQPQHF.

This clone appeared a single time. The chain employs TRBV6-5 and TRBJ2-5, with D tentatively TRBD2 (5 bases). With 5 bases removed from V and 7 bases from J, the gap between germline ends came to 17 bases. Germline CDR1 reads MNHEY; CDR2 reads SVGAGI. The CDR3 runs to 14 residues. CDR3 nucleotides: TGTGCCAGCAGTACTCCCGGGGTTCGGGGGACCCAGTACTTC. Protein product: CASSTPGVRGTQYF.

CDR3 in amino acids: CATADRGWSGNTIYF. Here the CDR3 DNA reads TGTGCCACCGCGGACAGAGGGTGGTCTGGAAACACCATATATTTT. The genes are TRBV19 and TRBJ1-3, with D maybe TRBD1 (6 bases). V lost 10 bases, J lost 1 base, and 17 bases lay in between. This CDR3 is 15 amino acids long. Looked up from germline, CDR1 is LNHDA and CDR2 is SQIVND (reference sequence).

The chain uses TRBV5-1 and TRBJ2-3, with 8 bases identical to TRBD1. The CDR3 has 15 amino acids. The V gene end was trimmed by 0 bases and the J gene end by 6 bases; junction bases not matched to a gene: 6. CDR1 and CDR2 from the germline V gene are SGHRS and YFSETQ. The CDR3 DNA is TGCGCCAGCAGCTTGGTCGGCAGGGGGCTTGATACGCAGTATTTT. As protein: CASSLVGRGLDTQYF.

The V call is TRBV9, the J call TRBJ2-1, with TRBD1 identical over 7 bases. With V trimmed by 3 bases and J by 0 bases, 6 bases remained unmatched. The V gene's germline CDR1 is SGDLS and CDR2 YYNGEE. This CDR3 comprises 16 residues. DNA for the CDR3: TGTGCCAGCAGCGCCCTGGGACAGAACTCCTACAATGAGCAGTTCTTC. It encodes CASSALGQNSYNEQFF.

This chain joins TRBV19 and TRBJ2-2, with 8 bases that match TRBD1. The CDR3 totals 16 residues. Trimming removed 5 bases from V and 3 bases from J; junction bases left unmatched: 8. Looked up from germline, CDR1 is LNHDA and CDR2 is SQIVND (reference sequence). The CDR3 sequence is CASSHPGGGHTGELFF. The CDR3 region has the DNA TGTGCCAGTAGTCACCCAGGGGGCGGACACACCGGGGAGCTGTTTTTT.

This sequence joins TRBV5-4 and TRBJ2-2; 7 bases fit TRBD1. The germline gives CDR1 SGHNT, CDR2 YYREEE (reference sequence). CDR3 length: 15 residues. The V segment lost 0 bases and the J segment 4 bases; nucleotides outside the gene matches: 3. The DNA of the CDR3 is TGTGCCAGCAGCTTGGGAGGGACAGCCACCGGGGAGCTGTTTTTT. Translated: CASSLGGTATGELFF.

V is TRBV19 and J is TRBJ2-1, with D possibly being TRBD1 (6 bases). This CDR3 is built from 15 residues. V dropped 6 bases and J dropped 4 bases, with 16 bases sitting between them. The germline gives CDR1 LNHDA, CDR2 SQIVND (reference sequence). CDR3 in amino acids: CASRSGTPTYNEQFF. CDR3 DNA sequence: TGTGCCAGTAGGAGTGGGACACCCACATACAATGAGCAGTTCTTC.

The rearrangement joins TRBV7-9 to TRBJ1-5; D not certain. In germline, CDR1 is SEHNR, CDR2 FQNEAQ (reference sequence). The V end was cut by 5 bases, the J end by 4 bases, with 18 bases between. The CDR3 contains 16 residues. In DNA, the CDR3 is TGTGCCAGCAGCGGATTAGAATTTGGGCTAAATCAGCCCCAGCATTTT. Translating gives CASSGLEFGLNQPQHF.

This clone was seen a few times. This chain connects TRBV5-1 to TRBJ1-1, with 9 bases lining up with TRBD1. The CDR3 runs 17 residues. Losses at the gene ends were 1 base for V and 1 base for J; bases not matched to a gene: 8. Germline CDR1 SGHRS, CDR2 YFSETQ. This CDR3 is CASSLTGTGRRNTEAFF. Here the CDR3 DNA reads TGCGCCAGCAGCTTGACCGGGACAGGGAGGAGGAACACTGAAGCTTTCTTT.

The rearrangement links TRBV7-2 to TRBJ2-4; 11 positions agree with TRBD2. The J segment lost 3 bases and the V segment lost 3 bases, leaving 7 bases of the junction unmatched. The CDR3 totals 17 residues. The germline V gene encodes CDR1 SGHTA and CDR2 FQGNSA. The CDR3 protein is CASSLVSGRGGKNIQYF. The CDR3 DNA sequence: TGTGCCAGCAGCTTGGTTAGCGGGAGGGGGGGCAAAAACATTCAGTACTTC.

CDR3: CASVDKSVGPGYTF. The CDR3, as DNA: TGTGCCAGTGTGGACAAGTCGGTGGGGCCCGGCTACACCTTC. The V gene is TRBV19, the J gene TRBJ1-2; possible D gene TRBD1, 5 bases. Germline V gene sequence: CDR1 LNHDA, CDR2 SQIVND (reference sequence). V lost 8 bases and J lost 8, with 21 bases in between. This CDR3 is built from 14 residues.

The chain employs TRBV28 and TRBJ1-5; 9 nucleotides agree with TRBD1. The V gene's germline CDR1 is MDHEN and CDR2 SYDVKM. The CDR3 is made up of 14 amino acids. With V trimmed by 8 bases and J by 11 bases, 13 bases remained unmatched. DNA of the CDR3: TGTGCCAGCGGAAATCCGGGACAGGGAGTGGCCCAGCATTTT. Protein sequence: CASGNPGQGVAQHF.

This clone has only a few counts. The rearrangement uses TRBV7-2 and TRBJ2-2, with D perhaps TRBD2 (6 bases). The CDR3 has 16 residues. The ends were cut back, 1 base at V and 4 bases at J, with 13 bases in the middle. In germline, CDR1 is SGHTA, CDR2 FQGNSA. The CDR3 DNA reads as TGTGCCAGCAGCTTAGTCGGCGGGGATCGCACCGGGGAGCTGTTTTTT. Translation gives CASSLVGGDRTGELFF. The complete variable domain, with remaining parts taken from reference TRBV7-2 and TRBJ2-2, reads GAGVSQSPSNKVTEKGKDVELRCDPISGHTALYWYRQSLGQGLEFLIYFQGNSAPDKSGLPSDRFSAERTGGSVSTLTIQRTQQEDSAVYLCASSLVGGDRTGELFFGEGSRLTVL.